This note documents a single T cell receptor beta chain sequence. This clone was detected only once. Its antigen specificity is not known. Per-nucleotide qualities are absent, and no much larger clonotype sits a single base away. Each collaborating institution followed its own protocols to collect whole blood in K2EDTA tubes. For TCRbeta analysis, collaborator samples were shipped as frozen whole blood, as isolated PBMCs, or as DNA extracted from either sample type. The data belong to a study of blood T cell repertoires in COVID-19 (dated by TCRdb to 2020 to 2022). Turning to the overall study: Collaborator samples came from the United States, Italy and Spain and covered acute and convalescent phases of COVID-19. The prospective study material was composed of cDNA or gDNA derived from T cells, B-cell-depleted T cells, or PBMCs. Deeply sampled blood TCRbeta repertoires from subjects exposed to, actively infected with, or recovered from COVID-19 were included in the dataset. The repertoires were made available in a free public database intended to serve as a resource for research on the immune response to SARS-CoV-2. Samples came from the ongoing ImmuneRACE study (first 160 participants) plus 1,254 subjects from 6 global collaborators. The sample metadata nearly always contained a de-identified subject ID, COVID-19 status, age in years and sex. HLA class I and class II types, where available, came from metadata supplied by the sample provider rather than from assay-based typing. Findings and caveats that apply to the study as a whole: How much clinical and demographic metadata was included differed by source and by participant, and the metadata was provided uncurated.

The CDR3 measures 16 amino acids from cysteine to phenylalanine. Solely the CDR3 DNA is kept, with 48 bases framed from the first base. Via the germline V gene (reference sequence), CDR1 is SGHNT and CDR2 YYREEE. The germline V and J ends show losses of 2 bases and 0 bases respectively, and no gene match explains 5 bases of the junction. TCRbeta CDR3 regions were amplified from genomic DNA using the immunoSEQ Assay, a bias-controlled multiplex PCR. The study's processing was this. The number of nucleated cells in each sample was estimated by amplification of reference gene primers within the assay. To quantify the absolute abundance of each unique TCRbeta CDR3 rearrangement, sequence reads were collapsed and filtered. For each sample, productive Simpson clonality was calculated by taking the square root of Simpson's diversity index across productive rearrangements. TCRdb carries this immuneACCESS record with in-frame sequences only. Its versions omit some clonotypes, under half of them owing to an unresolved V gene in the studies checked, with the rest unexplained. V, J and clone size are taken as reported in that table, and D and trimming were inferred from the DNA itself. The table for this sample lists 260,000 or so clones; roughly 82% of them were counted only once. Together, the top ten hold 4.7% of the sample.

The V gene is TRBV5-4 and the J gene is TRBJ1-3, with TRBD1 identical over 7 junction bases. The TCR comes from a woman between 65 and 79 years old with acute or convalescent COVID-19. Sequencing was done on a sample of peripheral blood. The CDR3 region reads CASSLVPGGSGNTIYF. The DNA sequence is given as TGTGCCAGCAGCTTAGTACCAGGGGGCTCTGGAAACACCATATATTTT.